The 24 T cell receptor beta chains given below trace back to one sample, sequenced in a study of cytomegalovirus exposure and HLA in healthy donors. Clones were sequenced by immunoSEQ multiplex PCR, and TCRdb holds only the in-frame ones, with some missing. The data hold fewer than 150,000 clones, with around 88% observed a single time. Source material: PBMCs. The receptors were gathered from a young woman in good health and CMV-seropositive.

This clone was found once. The rearrangement links TRBV19 to TRBJ2-3; 7 nucleotides agree with TRBD2. Germline V gene data show CDR1 as LNHDA and CDR2 as SQIVND (reference sequence). The CDR3 is 15 amino acids. Germline trimming cut 3 bases from V and 3 bases from J; bases unmatched to any gene: 6. CDR3 loop: CASSMTSMATDTQYF. Written as DNA, the CDR3 is TGTGCCAGTAGTATGACTAGCATGGCGACAGATACGCAGTATTTT. The variable domain in full, with the rest retrieved from reference TRBV19 and TRBJ2-3, is DGGITQSPKYLFRKEGQNVTLSCEQNLNHDAMYWYRQDPGQGLRLIYYSQIVNDFQKGDIAEGYSVSREKKESFPLTVTSAQKNPTAFYLCASSMTSMATDTQYFGPGTRLTVL.

The rearrangement links TRBV28 to TRBJ1-5, with D hard to call. The germline V and J ends were trimmed by 2 bases and 0 bases, with 11 bases remaining between them. CDR3 size: 16 residues. Germline V gives CDR1 MDHEN, CDR2 SYDVKM. Here the CDR3 reads CASSLLRAGSNQPQHF. CDR3 nucleotide sequence: TGTGCCAGCAGTTTACTCCGGGCGGGTAGCAATCAGCCCCAGCATTTT.

The V and J genes are TRBV19 and TRBJ2-1; 8 positions match TRBD2. The V segment lost 1 base and the J segment 9 bases; nucleotides outside the gene matches: 8. The germline V gene encodes CDR1 LNHDA and CDR2 SQIVND (reference sequence). This CDR3 contains 15 residues. The CDR3 DNA reads as TGTGCCAGTAGTATAGTCGGGAGGGCCATTTTTGAGCAGTTCTTC. Amino acids: CASSIVGRAIFEQFF.

This chain joins TRBV5-4 and TRBJ2-1; D call uncertain. V lost 4 bases and J 5 bases, leaving 16 bases between the germline ends. Germline CDR1 is SGHNT and CDR2 is YYREEE (reference sequence). CDR3 length: 15 amino acids. The CDR3 nucleotides read TGTGCCAGCAGCCCCGGTCCCCCCATAGACAATGAGCAGTTCTTC. Its translation is CASSPGPPIDNEQFF. The variable domain in full, with the rest retrieved from reference TRBV5-4 and TRBJ2-1, is ETGVTQSPTHLIKTRGQQVTLRCSSQSGHNTVSWYQQALGQGPQFIFQYYREEENGRGNFPPRFSGLQFPNYSSELNVNALELDDSALYLCASSPGPPIDNEQFFGPGTRLTVL.

The V and J genes are TRBV30 and TRBJ2-5, with D uncertain. The CDR3 has 12 residues. Trimming cost V 4 bases and J 0 bases, with 6 bases left between them. The germline V gene encodes CDR1 GTSNPN and CDR2 SVGIG (reference sequence). The CDR3 region is CAWNQYQETQYF. The CDR3 region has the DNA TGTGCCTGGAACCAGTACCAAGAGACCCAGTACTTC.

The rearrangement uses TRBV19 and TRBJ1-4; 7 nucleotides match TRBD1. V gave up 6 bases and J gave up 1 base; unmatched junction bases: 2. This CDR3 has 14 residues. Germline CDR1 is LNHDA and CDR2 is SQIVND (reference sequence). The CDR3 sequence is CASSNRGTNEKLFF. CDR3 DNA: TGTGCCAGTAGCAACAGGGGAACTAATGAAAAACTGTTTTTT.

The gene calls are TRBV7-2 and TRBJ2-1; TRBD1 matches 10 bases. Germline-derived CDR1 and CDR2 are SGHTA and FQGNSA. V dropped 5 bases and J dropped 2; count of bases not matched to a gene: 3. This CDR3 is 15 amino acids long. As DNA, the CDR3 is TGTGCCAGCAGCCTGGACAGGGGGACCTACAATGAGCAGTTCTTC. It specifies CASSLDRGTYNEQFF. Using reference TRBV7-2 and TRBJ2-1 for the parts outside the CDR3, the full variable domain is GAGVSQSPSNKVTEKGKDVELRCDPISGHTALYWYRQSLGQGLEFLIYFQGNSAPDKSGLPSDRFSAERTGGSVSTLTIQRTQQEDSAVYLCASSLDRGTYNEQFFGPGTRLTVL.

The chain recombines TRBV15 with TRBJ2-5; D may be TRBD2 (9 bases). The CDR3 runs to 16 residues. Trimming shortened V by 0 bases and J by 6 bases, and 17 bases separated the two germline ends. Germline V lookup: CDR1 LNHNV, CDR2 YYDKDF (reference sequence). CDR3 sequence: CATSRDPSGTGQTQYF. The CDR3 DNA follows: TGTGCCACCAGCAGAGATCCTAGCGGGACAGGTCAGACCCAGTACTTC.

The J gene is TRBJ2-7, the V gene TRBV6-6; TRBD1 matches at 7 bases. The V gene end was trimmed by 7 bases and the J gene end by 3 bases; junction bases not matched to a gene: 6. The CDR3 is 13 amino acids. Germline values: CDR1 MNHNY, CDR2 SVGAGI (reference sequence). The CDR3 loop is CASTLGQYYEQYF. The CDR3 coding sequence is TGTGCCAGCACCCTGGGACAGTACTACGAGCAGTACTTC.

The chain carries TRBV19 and TRBJ2-3; D remains ambiguous. V gave up 3 bases and J gave up 1 base, with 8 bases separating them. CDR3 length: 14 residues. CDR1 is LNHDA and CDR2 is SQIVND in the germline V gene (reference sequence). CDR3 region: CASSIPYGTDTQYF. The CDR3 nucleotides read TGTGCCAGTAGTATCCCGTATGGCACAGATACGCAGTATTTT.

The V and J genes are TRBV6-1 and TRBJ1-4; D gene unclear. This CDR3 is built from 12 residues. Germline CDR1 MNHNS, CDR2 SASEGT. Trimming took 5 bases from V and 5 from J, leaving 6 bases between them. CDR3 bases: TGTGCCAGCAGTCGAGGGAATGAAAAACTGTTTTTT. This gives the protein CASSRGNEKLFF.

This clone has only one observation. The CDR3 reads CASSPRNDRVYNEQFF. Here the CDR3 DNA reads TGTGCCAGCAGCCCCCGAAACGACAGGGTTTACAATGAGCAGTTCTTC. The rearrangement joins TRBV7-9 to TRBJ2-1; TRBD1 agrees at 7 bases. V dropped 5 bases and J dropped 4; count of bases not matched to a gene: 11. Per the germline V gene, CDR1 is SEHNR and CDR2 is FQNEAQ (reference sequence). The length of the CDR3 is 16 residues.

The genes are TRBV5-1 and TRBJ2-7, with 9 bases aligning to TRBD2. Germline lookup yields CDR1 SGHRS and CDR2 YFSETQ. The CDR3 loop spans 16 amino acids. The V segment lost 0 bases and the J segment 7 bases; nucleotides outside the gene matches: 11. CDR3 DNA sequence: TGCGCCAGCAGCTTGGGTACGCTAGCGGGAACTGATGAGCAGTACTTC. Its protein is CASSLGTLAGTDEQYF.

The genes are TRBV27 and TRBJ2-7; D possibly corresponds to TRBD2 (6 bases). V lost 5 bases and J 3 bases, leaving 17 bases between the germline ends. CDR1 is MNHEY and CDR2 is SMNVEV in the germline V gene (reference sequence). The CDR3 covers 15 residues. The CDR3 bases are TGTGCCAGCAGTCAATATCAAGGGACTTTCTACGAGCAGTACTTC. Its protein is CASSQYQGTFYEQYF.

Concerning this clone: The sample carries other DNA sequences with the same CDR3. CDR3 sequence: CASSSLAGGPYEQYF. The CDR3 DNA is TGTGCCAGCAGTTCCCTAGCGGGGGGACCTTACGAGCAGTACTTC. The chain combines TRBV27 with TRBJ2-7, with TRBD2 matching 11 bases. The germline CDR1 and CDR2 sequences are MNHEY and SMNVEV (reference sequence). The CDR3 consists of 15 residues. The ends lost 4 bases at V and 4 bases at J; junction bases unmatched: 6.

This clone appeared once. CDR3: CASSWDRGAYGYTF. DNA for the CDR3: TGTGCCAGCAGCTGGGACAGGGGCGCCTATGGCTACACCTTC. The gene calls are TRBV7-2 and TRBJ1-2, with 10 nucleotides matching TRBD1. The CDR3 sequence is 14 residues long. CDR1 SGHTA and CDR2 FQGNSA come from the germline V gene. V gave up 4 bases and J gave up 4 bases; unmatched junction bases: 3. Filled out from reference TRBV7-2 and TRBJ1-2, the complete variable domain reads GAGVSQSPSNKVTEKGKDVELRCDPISGHTALYWYRQSLGQGLEFLIYFQGNSAPDKSGLPSDRFSAERTGGSVSTLTIQRTQQEDSAVYLCASSWDRGAYGYTFGSGTRLTVV.

This clone was found once. The gene calls are TRBV11-1 and TRBJ2-3; D might be TRBD2 (6 bases). This CDR3 has 13 amino acids. V was clipped by 8 bases and J by 4 bases, with 13 bases between them. In germline, CDR1 is SGHAT, CDR2 FQDESV (reference sequence). CDR3: CASEPWGADTQYF. The DNA of the CDR3 is TGTGCCAGCGAGCCATGGGGGGCAGATACGCAGTATTTT.

The chain has TRBV5-5 and TRBJ1-1, with D possibly matching TRBD1 (6 bases). CDR1 and CDR2 (germline): SGHKS, YYEKEE (reference sequence). V lost 0 bases and J lost 0, with 15 bases in between. This CDR3 region has 17 residues. This CDR3 is CASSLAFARGMNTEAFF. The DNA of the CDR3 is TGTGCCAGCAGCTTGGCCTTCGCTAGGGGGATGAACACTGAAGCTTTCTTT.

V is TRBV5-1 and J is TRBJ1-1, with D unclear. There are 14 residues in the CDR3. Per germline, CDR1 SGHRS and CDR2 YFSETQ. V was cut by 6 bases and J by 1 base, with 13 bases left in between. The CDR3 sequence: CASMAQVGNTEAFF. As DNA, the CDR3 is TGCGCCAGCATGGCGCAGGTTGGGAACACTGAAGCTTTCTTT.

The chain is built from TRBV6-5 and TRBJ2-7; TRBD1 agrees at 7 bases. The CDR3 contains 13 residues. V trimming: 7 bases; J trimming: 2 bases; junction bases outside the gene matches: 5. The germline gives CDR1 MNHEY, CDR2 SVGAGI. The CDR3 DNA reads as TGTGCCAGCACCTTTACAGGGGCCTACGAGCAGTACTTC. This sequence encodes CASTFTGAYEQYF.

The chain employs TRBV6-5 and TRBJ1-1; no clear D gene. CDR3 length equals 13 residues. Trimming cost V 0 bases and J 6 bases, with 8 bases left between them. The germline CDR1 and CDR2 sequences are MNHEY and SVGAGI. CDR3 DNA sequence: TGTGCCAGCAGTTACTCGAGACTGGCTGAAGCTTTCTTT. Amino acid sequence: CASSYSRLAEAFF.

This CDR3 reads CAISEWGGSGLNTEAFF. The CDR3 bases are TGTGCCATCAGTGAGTGGGGGGGGAGTGGGCTGAACACTGAAGCTTTCTTT. V is TRBV10-3 and J is TRBJ1-1; D may be TRBD1 (5 bases). Germline lookup yields CDR1 ENHRY and CDR2 SYGVKD. Trimming cost V 1 base and J 0 bases, with 15 bases left between them. CDR3 length: 17 residues.

The J gene is TRBJ2-5, the V gene TRBV7-9; D remains ambiguous. The germline V gene encodes CDR1 SEHNR and CDR2 FQNEAQ (reference sequence). This CDR3 has 13 residues. Trimming left V 2 bases short and J 2 bases short, with 6 bases between. The CDR3 region has the DNA TGTGCCAGCAGCTTAAACATTCAAGAGACCCAGTACTTC. Its protein product is CASSLNIQETQYF.

This rearrangement joins TRBV6-1 to TRBJ2-3; D is perhaps TRBD2 (5 bases). Trimming stripped 5 bases from V and 5 bases from J, with 17 bases between. There are 15 residues in the CDR3. CDR1 is MNHNS and CDR2 is SASEGT in the germline V gene. The CDR3 DNA reads as TGTGCCAGCAGTCACCTAGCCCTGGTAGGAGATACGCAGTATTTT. Protein: CASSHLALVGDTQYF.